This record covers a single TCR beta chain. Its antigen is still unknown. The CDR3 runs to 15 residues. CDR1 and CDR2 (germline): MGHDK, SYGVNS. V was pared by 6 bases and J by 6 bases, with 21 bases between. As previously described, bulk TCR libraries were made using listed TCR primers. TCRdb reprocessed the PCR reads via MiXCR and lists one record per CDR3 protein. The profile shows around 470,000 distinct CDR3 sequences, around 23% of them singletons. These data belong to a study of molecular identifiers for immune sequencing clone quantification. Overall study context: Naive CD8 RNA (approximately 20,000 or 100,000 cells) was divided into five aliquots, with four sequenced.

Points from the study as a whole: The share of molecules held by clones above 20 RNA copies was over 99% in effector cells and under 1% in naive cells.

Sequencing used naive CD8+ T cells from blood, with Jurkat cell RNA spiked in. Subset described: FACS-sorted CD8+CD4-CCR7+CD45RA+ naive T cells. This sequence was found in a human donor in good health. Some libraries in this study had Jurkat cell RNA spiked in. The V call is TRBV25-1, the J call TRBJ2-7; the D gene could be TRBD1 or TRBD2 (5 bases each). The CDR3 sequence is CASSEGTLFGTEQYF. The CDR3 DNA is TGTGCCAGCAGCGAAGGGACCTTATTCGGGACCGAGCAGTACTTC.